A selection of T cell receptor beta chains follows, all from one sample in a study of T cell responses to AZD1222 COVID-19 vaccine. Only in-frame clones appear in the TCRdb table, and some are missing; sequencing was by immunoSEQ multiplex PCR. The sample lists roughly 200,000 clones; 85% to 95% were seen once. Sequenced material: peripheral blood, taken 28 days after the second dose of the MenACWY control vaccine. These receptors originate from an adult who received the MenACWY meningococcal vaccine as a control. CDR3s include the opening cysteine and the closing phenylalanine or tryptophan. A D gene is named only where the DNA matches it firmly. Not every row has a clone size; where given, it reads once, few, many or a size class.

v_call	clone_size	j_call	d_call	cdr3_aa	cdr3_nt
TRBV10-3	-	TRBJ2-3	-	CAISASNTQYF	TGTGCCATCAGTGCCTCCAATACGCAGTATTTT
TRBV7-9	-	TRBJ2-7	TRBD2	CASSLEVAGDEQYF	TGTGCCAGCAGCTTAGAAGTAGCGGGAGACGAGCAGTACTTC
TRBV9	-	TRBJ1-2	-	CASSVGGTNYGYTF	TGTGCCAGCAGCGTAGGAGGGACTAACTATGGCTACACCTTC
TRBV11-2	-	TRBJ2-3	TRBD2	CASSSQTSGTTDTQYF	TGTGCCAGCAGTTCCCAGACTAGCGGGACCACAGATACGCAGTATTTT
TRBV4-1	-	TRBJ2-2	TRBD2	CASSLNSGMPYTGELFF	TGCGCCAGCAGCCTTAATAGCGGGATGCCTTACACCGGGGAGCTGTTTTTT
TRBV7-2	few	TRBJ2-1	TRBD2	CASSPGGLAGNEQFF	TGTGCCAGCAGCCCTGGAGGACTAGCGGGCAATGAGCAGTTCTTC
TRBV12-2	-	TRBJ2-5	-	CASRLARDRQETQYF	TGTGCAAGTCGCTTAGCAAGGGACAGACAAGAGACCCAGTACTTC
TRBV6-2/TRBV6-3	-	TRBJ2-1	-	CASSSTYGGEQFF	TGTGCCAGCAGCTCAACTTATGGGGGTGAGCAGTTCTTC
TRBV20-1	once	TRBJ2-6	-	CSASESGANVLTF	TGCAGTGCTAGTGAGTCTGGGGCCAACGTCCTGACTTTC
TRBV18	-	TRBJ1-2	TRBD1	CASSLDRGAGYTF	TGTGCCAGCTCACTCGACAGGGGGGCAGGCTACACCTTC
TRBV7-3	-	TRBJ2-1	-	CASSPGAGELYNEQFF	TGTGCCAGCAGCCCAGGGGCAGGGGAGCTCTACAATGAGCAGTTCTTC
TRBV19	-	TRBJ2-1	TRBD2	CASSIQPTSGRGYEQFF	TGTGCCAGTAGTATCCAGCCGACTAGCGGGAGGGGATATGAGCAGTTCTTC
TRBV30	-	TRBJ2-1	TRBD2	CAWSIGGDYNEQFF	TGTGCCTGGAGTATCGGGGGGGACTACAATGAGCAGTTCTTC
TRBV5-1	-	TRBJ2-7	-	CASMKVAGSYEQYF	TGCGCCAGCATGAAGGTTGCGGGCTCCTACGAGCAGTACTTC
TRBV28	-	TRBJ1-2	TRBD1	CASSLDRDGGYTF	TGTGCCAGCAGTTTAGACAGGGACGGCGGCTACACCTTC
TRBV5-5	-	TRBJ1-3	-	CASSSTSGRGNTIYF	TGTGCCAGCAGCTCCACTTCAGGCCGCGGAAACACCATATATTTT
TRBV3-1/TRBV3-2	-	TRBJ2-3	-	CASSPQPYTDTQYF	TGTGCCAGCAGCCCCCAGCCCTACACAGATACGCAGTATTTT
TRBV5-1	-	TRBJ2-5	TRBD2	CASSFLLAGQETQYF	TGCGCCAGCAGCTTCCTACTAGCGGGACAAGAGACCCAGTACTTC
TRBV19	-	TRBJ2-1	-	CASSIARQGPNEQFF	TGTGCCAGTAGTATAGCAAGGCAGGGGCCCAATGAGCAGTTCTTC
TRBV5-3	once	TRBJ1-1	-	CARGGTEAFF	TGTGCCAGGGGGGGCACTGAAGCTTTCTTT
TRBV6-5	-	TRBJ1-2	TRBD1	CASRRTGRDGYTF	TGTGCCAGCAGACGGACAGGGAGGGATGGCTACACCTTC
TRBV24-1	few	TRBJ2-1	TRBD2	CATSEIGTSGRAAEQFF	TGTGCCACCAGTGAGATCGGGACTAGCGGGAGGGCCGCTGAGCAGTTCTTC
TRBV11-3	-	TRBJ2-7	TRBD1	CASSPLTGGYEQYF	TGTGCCAGCAGCCCTCTGACAGGGGGGTATGAGCAGTACTTC
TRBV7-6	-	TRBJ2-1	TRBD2	CASSLGASGSYNEQFF	TGTGCCAGCAGCTTAGGAGCTAGCGGTTCCTACAATGAGCAGTTCTTC
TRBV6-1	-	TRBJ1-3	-	CASSEGGSGNTIYF	TGTGCCAGCAGTGAGGGGGGTTCTGGAAACACCATATATTTT
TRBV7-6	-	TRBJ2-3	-	CASTLRSGSTDTQYF	TGTGCCAGCACCCTAAGATCGGGGTCCACAGATACGCAGTATTTT
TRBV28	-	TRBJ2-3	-	CASSRLSTDTQYF	TGTGCCAGCAGTCGCTTAAGCACAGATACGCAGTATTTT
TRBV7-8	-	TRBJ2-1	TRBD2	CASSIAGLYNEQFF	TGTGCCAGCAGTATAGCGGGCCTCTACAATGAGCAGTTCTTC
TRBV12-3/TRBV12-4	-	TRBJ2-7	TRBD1	CASSAGTGVEQYF	TGTGCCAGCAGTGCCGGGACAGGGGTTGAGCAGTACTTC